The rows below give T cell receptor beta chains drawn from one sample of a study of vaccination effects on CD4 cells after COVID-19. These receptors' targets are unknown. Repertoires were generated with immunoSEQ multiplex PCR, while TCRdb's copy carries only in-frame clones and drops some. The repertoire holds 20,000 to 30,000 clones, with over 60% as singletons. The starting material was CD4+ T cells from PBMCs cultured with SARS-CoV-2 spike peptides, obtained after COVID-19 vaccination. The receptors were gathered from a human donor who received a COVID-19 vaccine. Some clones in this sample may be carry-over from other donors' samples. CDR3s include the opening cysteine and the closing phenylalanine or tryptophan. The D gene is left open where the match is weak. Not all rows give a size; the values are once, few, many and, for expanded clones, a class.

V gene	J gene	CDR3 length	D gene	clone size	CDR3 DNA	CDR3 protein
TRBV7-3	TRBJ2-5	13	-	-	TGTGCCAGCAGCAAACAGGGAGGAGAGACCCAGTACTTC	CASSKQGGETQYF
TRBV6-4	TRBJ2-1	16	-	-	TGTGCCAGCAGCAAACAAGCGCGAAGCTCCTACAATGAGCAGTTCTTC	CASSKQARSSYNEQFF
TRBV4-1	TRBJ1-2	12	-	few	TGCGCCTGTCGCTCCCCAGGTCGTGGCTACACCTTC	CACRSPGRGYTF
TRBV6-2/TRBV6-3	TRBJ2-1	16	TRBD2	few	TGTGCCAGCAGTTACGGAGGCGGGGGGGATCGCAGTGAGCAGTTCTTC	CASSYGGGGDRSEQFF
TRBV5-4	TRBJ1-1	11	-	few	TGTGCCAGCAGCTTGGGCACTGAAGCTTTCTTT	CASSLGTEAFF
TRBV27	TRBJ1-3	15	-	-	TGTGCCAGCAGCCCACGGGGAGGATCTGGAAACACCATATATTTT	CASSPRGGSGNTIYF
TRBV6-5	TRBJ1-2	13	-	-	TGTGCCAGCAGGAGGGACACCTCCCCGGGCTACACCTTC	CASRRDTSPGYTF
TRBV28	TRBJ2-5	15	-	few	TGTGCCAGCAGCAAACCGGGACGGCGAGGAGGGACCCAGTACTTC	CASSKPGRRGGTQYF
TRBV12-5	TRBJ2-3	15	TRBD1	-	TGTGCTAGTGGATCAACTTCCACAGGGGCAGATACGCAGTATTTT	CASGSTSTGADTQYF
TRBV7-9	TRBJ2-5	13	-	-	TGTGCCAGCAGCTTTTCAGGGGATGAGACCCAGTACTTC	CASSFSGDETQYF
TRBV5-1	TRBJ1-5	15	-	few	TGCGCCAGCAGCTTGGGAGACCTGCCAAATCAGCCCCAGCATTTT	CASSLGDLPNQPQHF
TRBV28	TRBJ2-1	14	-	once	TGTGCCAGCAGTTCCCCTGAACCTTACAATGAGCAGTTCTTC	CASSSPEPYNEQFF
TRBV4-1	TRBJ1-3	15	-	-	TGCGCCAGCAGCCGACGGGAGTCTACCGAGGACACCATATATTTT	CASSRRESTEDTIYF
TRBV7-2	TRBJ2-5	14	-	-	TGTGCCAGCAGCTTAGGGGGGTCCCATGGGACCCAGTACTTC	CASSLGGSHGTQYF
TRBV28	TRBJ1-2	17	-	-	TGTGCCAGCAGTTTACTTCGGGTGGGGGGAGTCAACTATGGCTACACCTTC	CASSLLRVGGVNYGYTF
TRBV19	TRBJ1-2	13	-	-	TGTGCCAGTAAGGATCCTGACCCAGGGGGCTACACCTTC	CASKDPDPGGYTF
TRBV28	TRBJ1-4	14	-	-	TGTGCCAGTTTTGCGGGCAGAACAAATGAAAAACTGTTTTTT	CASFAGRTNEKLFF
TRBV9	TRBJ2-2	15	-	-	TGTGCCAGCAGCCTTACAGGGACGAACACCGGGGAGCTGTTTTTT	CASSLTGTNTGELFF
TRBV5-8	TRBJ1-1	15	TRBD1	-	TGTGCCAGCCCCTCCGGAGGGGGCGAAAGCACTGAAGCTTTCTTT	CASPSGGGESTEAFF
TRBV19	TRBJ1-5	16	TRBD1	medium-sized	TGTGCCAGTAGTACAGTAAACAGGGGCAGCAATCAGCCCCAGCATTTT	CASSTVNRGSNQPQHF
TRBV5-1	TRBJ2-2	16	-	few	TGCGCCAGCAGCTTGGAGGGGGGGCGCGGCACCGGGGAGCTGTTTTTT	CASSLEGGRGTGELFF
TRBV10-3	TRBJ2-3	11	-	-	TGTGCCATCAGTCTAGCGGATACGCAGTATTTT	CAISLADTQYF
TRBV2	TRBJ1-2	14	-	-	TGTGCCAGCACCGAGGGTGAGGGAAGCAGTGGCTACACCTTC	CASTEGEGSSGYTF
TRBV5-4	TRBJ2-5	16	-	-	TGTGCCAGCAGCCCCACCCCCCGGGACTTCACAGAGACCCAGTACTTC	CASSPTPRDFTETQYF
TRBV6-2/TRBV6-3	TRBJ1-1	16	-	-	TGTGCCAGCAGTTACTCGAATCCAGGGAGAAACACTGAAGCTTTCTTT	CASSYSNPGRNTEAFF
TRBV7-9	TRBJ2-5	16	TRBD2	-	TGTGCCAGCAGCTCCATACGACTAGCGGGGAAAGAGACCCAGTACTTC	CASSSIRLAGKETQYF
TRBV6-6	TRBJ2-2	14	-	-	TGTGCCAGCACGCCTTCCCGGGACACCGGGGAGCTGTTTTTT	CASTPSRDTGELFF
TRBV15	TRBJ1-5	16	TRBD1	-	TGTGCCACCAGCAGAGATCCAGGGACAGCGCTGTCGCCCCAGCATTTT	CATSRDPGTALSPQHF
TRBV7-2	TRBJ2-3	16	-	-	TGTGCCAGCAGCTCCCGGGGTGGAGGAAACACAGATACGCAGTATTTT	CASSSRGGGNTDTQYF
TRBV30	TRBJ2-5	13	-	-	TGTGCCTGGAGTTTGTCCGGGTTGGAGACCCAGTACTTC	CAWSLSGLETQYF
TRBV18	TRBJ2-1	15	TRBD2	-	TGTGCCAGCAACATTTTCGCGGGGGGTTTCAATGAGCAGTTCTTC	CASNIFAGGFNEQFF
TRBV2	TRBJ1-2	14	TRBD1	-	TGTGCCAGCAGTGAACTGGGGACAGCGGGTGGCTACACCTTC	CASSELGTAGGYTF
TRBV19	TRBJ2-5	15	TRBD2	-	TGTGCCAGTACCCCCACGGGGGGGCTTGTGGAGACCCAGTACTTC	CASTPTGGLVETQYF
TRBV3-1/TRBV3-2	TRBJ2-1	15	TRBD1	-	TGTGCCAGCAGCCGACGACAGGGGATCACCAATGAGCAGTTCTTC	CASSRRQGITNEQFF
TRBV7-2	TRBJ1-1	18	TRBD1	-	TGTGCCAGCAGCTCCACACCGGACAGGGGGCGTCGGAACACTGAAGCTTTCTTT	CASSSTPDRGRRNTEAFF
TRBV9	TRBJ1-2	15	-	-	TGTGCCAGCAGCGGCCAAGGGACTCAGCGGGTAGGCTACACCTTC	CASSGQGTQRVGYTF
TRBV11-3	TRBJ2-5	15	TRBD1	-	TGTGCCAGCAGCTCGGGAACAGGGGTTCGGGAGACCCAGTACTTC	CASSSGTGVRETQYF
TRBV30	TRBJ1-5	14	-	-	TGTGCCTGGAGTGACACAGGGTTCAATCAGCCCCAGCATTTT	CAWSDTGFNQPQHF
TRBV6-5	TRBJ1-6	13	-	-	TGTGCCTTCAGCAGGGACCTTAATTCACCCCTCCACTTT	CAFSRDLNSPLHF
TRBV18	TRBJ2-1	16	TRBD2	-	TGTGCCAGCTCACCGGGACTAGCGGGGAGGTTGGGTGAGCAGTTCTTC	CASSPGLAGRLGEQFF
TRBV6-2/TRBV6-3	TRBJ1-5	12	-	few	TGTGCCAGCAGTCCCCGGAATCAGCCCCAGCATTTT	CASSPRNQPQHF
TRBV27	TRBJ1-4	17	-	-	TGTGCCAGCTCCTCCGGGGCACGGATATTGGATAATGAAAAACTGTTTTTT	CASSSGARILDNEKLFF
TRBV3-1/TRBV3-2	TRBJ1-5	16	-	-	TGTGCCAGCAGCCAAGATCGGGGGGCGGGGGGTCAGCCCCAGCATTTT	CASSQDRGAGGQPQHF
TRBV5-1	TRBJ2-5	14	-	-	TGCGCCAGCAGCCCTGAGCGGACTCGAGAGACCCAGTACTTC	CASSPERTRETQYF
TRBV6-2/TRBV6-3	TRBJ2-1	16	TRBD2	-	TGTGCCAGCAGTCCACGGACTAGCGGCTCCTACAATGAGCAGTTCTTC	CASSPRTSGSYNEQFF
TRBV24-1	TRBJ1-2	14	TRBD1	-	TGTGCCACCAGTGATTCGGGACAGCGCTATGGCTACACCTTC	CATSDSGQRYGYTF